This T cell receptor beta chain appears in the sequencing data of a study of cytomegalovirus exposure and HLA in healthy donors. At collection, donors were nominally healthy, but unrecorded immune exposures were probable. Study-level findings and limits: HLA restriction was apparent for most CMV-associated TCR beta chains in a later analysis. Rare sequences made up most TCRs, while some public TCRs were found in many donors.

The CDR3 totals 14 residues. Germline assignment: CDR1 MDHEN and CDR2 SYDVKM. With 4 bases removed from V and 0 bases from J, the gap between germline ends came to 9 bases. The study ran its PCR with 60 Vbeta and 13 Jbeta primers. Assay used: immunoSEQ multiplex PCR; TCRdb lists only in-frame clones, some missing. The table lists 130,000 to 150,000 clones, 80% of them singletons. Details on this clone: The antigen is unknown.

Sequencing was carried out using PBMCs. V and J are TRBV28 and TRBJ1-2; D perhaps matches TRBD1 (5 bases). The sequence derives from a man aged 35-49 years in good health and CMV-seronegative. CDR3: CASSSGRPNYGYTF. CDR3 sequence (DNA): TGTGCCAGCAGTTCAGGGAGGCCTAACTATGGCTACACCTTC.